A selection of T cell receptor beta chains follows, all from one sample in a study of CXCR3-negative and CXCR3-positive naive CD8 T cells. TCRdb reprocessed the 5' RACE reads and keeps a single row for each CDR3 protein, giving no DNA. The sample has under 3,500 distinct CDR3 sequences, and its top ten clones hold roughly 2.2%. The sequencing sample was made of naive CXCR3+ CD8+ T cells from blood. The receptors come from a human donor in good health. Some clones in this sample may be carry-over from other donors' samples. CDR3s include the opening cysteine and the closing phenylalanine or tryptophan. The size field is filled for only some rows; it gives once, few, many or a size class.

cdr3_aa	v_call	clone_size	j_call
CASSVQDRPTGELFF	TRBV5-6	.	TRBJ2-2
CASSSGTSGPGNEQFF	TRBV6-2/TRBV6-3	.	TRBJ2-1
CASSALAAQETQYF	TRBV7-3	large	TRBJ2-5
CSARVDTGELFF	TRBV29-1	medium-sized	TRBJ2-2
CASSTGQGTGEQYF	TRBV5-1	large	TRBJ2-7
CSARDLVVDSKNIQYF	TRBV20-1	medium-sized	TRBJ2-4
CASSYMDRTQETQYF	TRBV5-1	medium-sized	TRBJ2-5
CASSLASGVYNEQFF	TRBV27	large	TRBJ2-1
CASSLWQGENTEAFF	TRBV7-9	.	TRBJ1-1
CASSVLAGGTDTQYF	TRBV2	.	TRBJ2-3
CASSLGEAGVLSYNEQFF	TRBV11-2	.	TRBJ2-1
CASSQDPFSSGNTIYF	TRBV14	medium-sized	TRBJ1-3
CASSLQGAAPGELFF	TRBV28	large	TRBJ2-2
CSGYGTSAGGTQYF	TRBV29-1	medium-sized	TRBJ2-5
CASSHGLEQYF	TRBV19	medium-sized	TRBJ2-7
CASLGQGIDTQYF	TRBV12-3/TRBV12-4	.	TRBJ2-3
CASSSGTSDLDEQFF	TRBV6-2/TRBV6-3	.	TRBJ2-1
CASSYSTGWYEQYF	TRBV6-6	.	TRBJ2-7
CASGQPNTEAFF	TRBV9	large	TRBJ1-1
CRCSIRVSSGELFF	TRBV29-1	.	TRBJ2-2
CASSKVNSAYGYTF	TRBV21-1	medium-sized	TRBJ1-2
CASSAGQVNYEQYF	TRBV11-1	.	TRBJ2-7
CSARDSGLAGGRTDTQYF	TRBV20-1	medium-sized	TRBJ2-3
CASKGQGEGFYGYTF	TRBV27	medium-sized	TRBJ1-2
CASSPGVGEAFF	TRBV7-9	medium-sized	TRBJ1-1
CSVVTGGSYEQYF	TRBV29-1	medium-sized	TRBJ2-7
CASSPDSNTGELFF	TRBV7-3	medium-sized	TRBJ2-2
CSVETPGQGYEQYF	TRBV29-1	.	TRBJ2-7
CAISERATGTSALNEQFF	TRBV10-3	.	TRBJ2-1
CASASAGTGTYEQYF	TRBV27	medium-sized	TRBJ2-7
CASSQGPQGGNTEAFF	TRBV4-1	.	TRBJ1-1
CASSREVRERGETQYF	TRBV5-6	.	TRBJ2-5
CASRSGTSGYNEQFF	TRBV5-1	medium-sized	TRBJ2-1
CASSLGSTGTAFF	TRBV11-2	medium-sized	TRBJ1-1
CASSSLAGPNEQFF	TRBV19	.	TRBJ2-1
CASSTGGGTEAFF	TRBV7-9	medium-sized	TRBJ1-1
CSVLVADTQYF	TRBV29-1	.	TRBJ2-3
CASSPQGAVNQPQHF	TRBV7-6	large	TRBJ1-5
CSVGGGEGNQPQHF	TRBV29-1	.	TRBJ1-5
CASSLEAGSFTDTQYF	TRBV5-5	medium-sized	TRBJ2-3
CSVEDLVRNEQFF	TRBV29-1	medium-sized	TRBJ2-1
CASSRLGLAGARDEQFF	TRBV11-3	medium-sized	TRBJ2-1
CASSQGPNYNEQFF	TRBV4-1	.	TRBJ2-1
CSADVQGKDTLANYGYTF	TRBV20-1	medium-sized	TRBJ1-2